Listed here are 27 T cell receptor beta chains from one sample, sequenced in a study of blood T cells in healthy people across ages. A J-beta primer mix and a sample-barcoded 5' primer were used in a second PCR of roughly 6 to 11 cycles. TCRdb re-analysed the 5' RACE reads in MiXCR, keeping a single row per CDR3 protein. The sample includes roughly 1.4 million distinct CDR3 sequences, approximately 59% of them seen just once. The material sequenced was blood. All receptors come from a young man in good health.

This chain uses TRBV12-5 with TRBJ2-2, with D uncertain. The CDR3 contains 13 residues. Germline-derived CDR1 and CDR2 are LGHNT and FRNRAP. Trimming took off 0 bases at V and 5 bases at J, with 4 bases between the two ends. The CDR3 bases are TGTGCTAGTGGTTTGGTACGGACCGGGGAGCTGTTTTTT. Its translation is CASGLVRTGELFF.

V is TRBV24-1 and J is TRBJ2-1, with D unresolved. V was pared by 7 bases and J by 8 bases, with 11 bases between. CDR3 length: 12 amino acids. Germline lookup yields CDR1 KGHDR and CDR2 SFDVKD. CDR3: CATRNYRDEQFF. The CDR3 DNA follows: TGTGCCACCAGGAACTATCGGGATGAGCAGTTCTTC.

Details on this clonotype: A junction end diverges from the germline sequence, so it may reflect a read error. V gene TRBV12-3 or TRBV12-4 combines with J gene TRBJ2-2; D perhaps matches TRBD2 (6 bases). The length of the CDR3 is 13 residues. The CDR3 region has the DNA TGTGCCAGCGAGCCGGATCCTACCGGGGGGCTGTTTTTT. The encoded protein is CASEPDPTGGLFF.

The chain has TRBV20-1 and TRBJ2-5; D not certain. CDR1 DFQATT and CDR2 SNEGSKA come from the germline V gene (reference sequence). V dropped 7 bases and J dropped 1 base, with 16 bases sitting between them. This CDR3 has 14 amino acids. DNA of the CDR3: TGCAGTGGGATAAAGGTCCGTCCCCAAGAGACCCAGTACTTC. Amino acids: CSGIKVRPQETQYF.

This clonotype occurred many times. CDR3: CASSYSREQYF. As DNA, the CDR3 is TGTGCCAGCAGTTACTCGCGGGAGCAGTACTTC. The V and J genes are TRBV6-2 or TRBV6-3 and TRBJ2-7; D remains unclear. V lost 0 bases to trimming and J lost 7 bases, with 4 bases between them. This CDR3 is built from 11 residues. Germline-derived CDR1 and CDR2 are MNHEY and SVGEGT.

CDR3 region: CASSITSLADTQYF. Here the CDR3 DNA reads TGTGCCAGCAGTATAACTAGTCTGGCAGATACGCAGTATTTT. This chain connects TRBV27 to TRBJ2-3; perhaps TRBD2 as D (5 bases). The CDR3 loop spans 14 amino acids. CDR1 and CDR2 (germline): MNHEY, SMNVEV (reference sequence). V dropped 5 bases and J dropped 4 bases, with 13 bases sitting between them.

Points on this clonotype: Mismatch with germline at one junction end may stem from a read error. This chain uses TRBV5-1 with TRBJ2-1; 8 bases map to TRBD2. CDR1 and CDR2 (germline): SGHRS, YFSETQ. CDR3 length: 15 amino acids. In nucleotides, the CDR3 is TGCGCCAGCAGCCTAACCGGGACTAGGGTCAATAAGCAGTTCTTC. Translation gives CASSLTGTRVNKQFF.

This rearrangement joins TRBV27 to TRBJ2-1; TRBD2 matches at 8 bases. This CDR3 contains 14 residues. Germline lookup yields CDR1 MNHEY and CDR2 SMNVEV (reference sequence). Trimming took 3 bases from V and 4 from J; bases not matched to a gene: 2. CDR3 coding DNA: TGTGCCAGCAGTTTCTCTAGCGGGTACAATGAGCAGTTCTTC. It encodes CASSFSSGYNEQFF.

The rearrangement uses TRBV7-9 and TRBJ1-1; possible D gene TRBD1, 5 bases. Germline V gene lookup returns CDR1 SEHNR and CDR2 FQNEAQ (reference sequence). V was trimmed by 5 bases and J by 5 bases, leaving 9 bases between them. The CDR3 loop spans 12 amino acids. The DNA for the CDR3 is TGTGCCAGCAGCGCCCGGGGGACTGAAGCTTTCTTT. The encoded protein is CASSARGTEAFF.

This clonotype was counted once. The chain's CDR3 is CASSQGRGQGLDEQYF. CDR3 nucleotide sequence: TGTGCCAGCAGCCAAGGGAGGGGACAGGGTTTGGACGAGCAGTACTTC. This chain links TRBV14 with TRBJ2-4; 9 nucleotides line up with TRBD1. The J call is in doubt because the DNA end fits TRBJ2-7 better. The CDR3 spans 16 residues. Germline values: CDR1 SGHDN, CDR2 FVKESK.

The genes are TRBV12-3 or TRBV12-4 and TRBJ2-1; D may be TRBD1 or TRBD2 (5 bases each). The ends were cut back, 6 bases at V and 0 bases at J, with 18 bases in the middle. The CDR3 sequence is 17 residues long. The CDR3 is CASSSNRDGHSYNEQFF. The CDR3 DNA reads TGTGCCAGCAGCTCCAATCGGGACGGGCACTCCTACAATGAGCAGTTCTTC.

In DNA, the CDR3 is TGTGCCAGCAGTTACGGACTAGCGGAGCGAAAAAACATTCAGTACTTC. Translated: CASSYGLAERKNIQYF. The chain couples TRBV28 to TRBJ2-7, with TRBD2 matching 10 bases. The DNA end is more similar to TRBJ2-4, so the J call may be wrong. Germline V gene sequence: CDR1 MDHEN, CDR2 SYDVKM. The CDR3 totals 16 residues.

This clonotype was seen a handful of times. The V call is TRBV6-5, the J call TRBJ2-7; D is unclear. The CDR3 is 13 residues long. Trimming left V 6 bases short and J 10 bases short, with 19 bases between. The germline gives CDR1 MNHEY, CDR2 SVGAGI. CDR3 DNA: TGTGCCAGCAGCTTCGGTAGGAGAAAGGCCCAGTACTTC. Translated, it gives CASSFGRRKAQYF.

V usage is TRBV7-2 and J usage is TRBJ2-7; no clear D gene. Between the trimmed V and J ends, which lost 5 bases and 6 bases, there was a span of 17 bases. Germline CDR1 SGHTA, CDR2 FQGNSA. This CDR3 spans 14 amino acids. The chain's CDR3 is CASSLKRVEIEQYF. Written as DNA, the CDR3 is TGTGCCAGCAGCCTTAAAAGGGTTGAGATCGAGCAGTACTTC.

J is TRBJ2-7 and V is TRBV29-1; TRBD2 matches at 7 bases. CDR3 length: 14 amino acids. CDR1 and CDR2 from the germline V gene are SQVTM and ANQGSEA. V trimming: 7 bases; J trimming: 2 bases; junction bases outside the gene matches: 11. The CDR3 spells CSGGMAGDPYEQYF. CDR3 nucleotide sequence: TGCAGCGGAGGTATGGCGGGAGATCCCTACGAGCAGTACTTC.

This chain uses TRBV6-6 with TRBJ1-1; D uncertain. The CDR3 length is 11 residues. CDR1 is MNHNY, CDR2 SVGAGI, per germline (reference sequence). The V end lost 2 bases, the J end lost 3 bases, and 1 base lay between the germline ends. The DNA of the CDR3 is TGTGCCAGCAGTTACGACACTGAAGCTTTCTTT. It translates to CASSYDTEAFF.

The gene calls are TRBV21-1 and TRBJ2-1; TRBD2 is taken as the D call from the table, unchecked against the DNA. TRBV21-1 is a recognized pseudogene. The CDR3 sequence is 16 residues long. CDR3: CASSSLAGAPYNEQFF. DNA of the CDR3: TGTGCCAGCAGCAGCCTAGCGGGAGCCCCCTACAATGAGCAGTTCTTC.

The V gene is TRBV5-4, the J gene TRBJ2-1; a possible D gene is TRBD2 (5 bases). This CDR3 has 16 residues. Germline CDR1 and CDR2: SGHNT and YYREEE (reference sequence). Trimming stripped 3 bases from V and 0 bases from J, with 13 bases between. The CDR3 reads CASSSFLRASYNEQFF. The CDR3 DNA sequence: TGTGCCAGCAGCTCATTTTTGCGGGCCTCCTACAATGAGCAGTTCTTC. Using reference TRBV5-4 and TRBJ2-1 for the parts outside the CDR3, the full variable domain is ETGVTQSPTHLIKTRGQQVTLRCSSQSGHNTVSWYQQALGQGPQFIFQYYREEENGRGNFPPRFSGLQFPNYSSELNVNALELDDSALYLCASSSFLRASYNEQFFGPGTRLTVL.

This clonotype was seen a few times. The V and J genes are TRBV4-1 and TRBJ2-3; the match to TRBD2 covers 8 bases. The CDR3 runs 14 residues. V shed 0 bases and J 5 bases; nucleotides not matched to a gene: 1. Germline CDR1 reads MGHRA; CDR2 reads YSYEKL. The CDR3 DNA sequence: TGCGCCAGCAGCCAAGAGCTAGCGGGAGATACGCAGTATTTT. This gives the protein CASSQELAGDTQYF.

This chain joins TRBV19 and TRBJ2-6; no clear D gene. In germline, CDR1 is LNHDA, CDR2 SQIVND (reference sequence). The length of the CDR3 is 14 residues. Trimming took off 5 bases at V and 4 bases at J, with 9 bases between the two ends. The DNA for the CDR3 is TGTGCCAGTAGTCCTCCCGCCGGGGCCAACGTCCTGACTTTC. Residues: CASSPPAGANVLTF.

V and J are TRBV4-1 and TRBJ2-1; 7 nucleotides agree with TRBD2. V dropped 4 bases and J dropped 8; count of bases not matched to a gene: 11. The CDR3 is 15 residues long. Germline assignment: CDR1 MGHRA and CDR2 YSYEKL. This CDR3 reads CASSLVGAGVDEQFF. The CDR3 DNA sequence: TGCGCCAGCAGCCTCGTTGGGGCGGGAGTTGATGAGCAGTTCTTC.

The CDR3 sequence is CASRPGQGIWETQYF. Written as DNA, the CDR3 is TGTGCCAGCAGACCCGGACAGGGGATTTGGGAGACCCAGTACTTC. The rearrangement links TRBV6-5 to TRBJ2-5; 9 bases map to TRBD1. CDR3 size: 15 residues. Per germline, CDR1 MNHEY and CDR2 SVGAGI. J gave up 5 bases and V 6 bases, and 10 bases lay outside the gene matches.

This clonotype has a handful of counts. The gene calls are TRBV4-1 and TRBJ2-7; 10 bases map to TRBD1. After removal of 2 bases from V and 4 bases from J, the junction contained 8 bases not matched to a gene. The germline V gene has CDR1 MGHRA and CDR2 YSYEKL. The CDR3 extends over 16 amino acids. The CDR3: CASSQTRDRGRYEQYF. The DNA for the CDR3 is TGCGCCAGCAGCCAAACCCGGGACAGGGGTCGGTACGAGCAGTACTTC.

This clonotype was seen more than once but under ten times. The gene calls are TRBV20-1 and TRBJ2-5; 7 bases line up with TRBD2. The CDR3 extends over 16 amino acids. Germline V CDR1 and CDR2: DFQATT, SNEGSKA (reference sequence). V shed 0 bases, J shed 5 bases, and the junction held 12 bases outside the gene matches. CDR3 in DNA: TGCAGTGCTAGAGATTTTCGCGGGAGTTTGGTCGAGACCCAGTACTTC. Translation: CSARDFRGSLVETQYF.

This clonotype was observed at least ten times. The J gene is TRBJ2-1, the V gene TRBV6-6; no definite D call. Trimming took 6 bases from V and 0 from J, leaving 12 bases between them. This CDR3 is 15 amino acids long. Germline loops: CDR1 MNHNY, CDR2 SVGAGI (reference sequence). In DNA form, the CDR3 reads TGTGCCAGCAGACTCGACGGCAGCTCCTACAATGAGCAGTTCTTC. It specifies CASRLDGSSYNEQFF.

V and J are TRBV12-3 or TRBV12-4 and TRBJ1-2; the D is unclear. Trimming stripped 3 bases from V and 2 bases from J, with 16 bases between. The CDR3 has 16 residues. This chain's CDR3 is CASSLEFESRNYGYTF. DNA for the CDR3: TGTGCCAGCAGTTTGGAGTTTGAGTCCAGGAACTATGGCTACACCTTC.

J is TRBJ2-5 and V is TRBV27; no definite D call. Looked up from germline, CDR1 is MNHEY and CDR2 is SMNVEV (reference sequence). This CDR3 region has 12 residues. V lost 8 bases, J lost 1 base, and 8 bases lay in between. The CDR3 sequence is CASHDFQETQYF. In DNA form, the CDR3 reads TGTGCCAGCCATGACTTCCAAGAGACCCAGTACTTC.